This TCR beta chain was recorded in a study of blood T cell repertoires in COVID-19. Looking at the study overall: There were acute and convalescent COVID-19 samples, and they came from the United States, Italy and Spain. The analysed material was cDNA or gDNA that came from T cells, B-cell-depleted T cells, or PBMCs.

Authors' processing steps: Estimates of nucleated cell counts were drawn from the amplification of reference gene primers. The repertoire was sequenced with immunoSEQ multiplex PCR; TCRdb's copy has only in-frame clones and lacks some. V and J calls and clone size follow that table, whereas D and trimming were derived from the DNA. The sample lists about 200,000 clones; approximately 90% were seen once. This clone appeared a few times. Other DNA sequences of this sample code for an identical CDR3. Germline loops: CDR1 SGHRS, CDR2 YFSETQ. This CDR3 is built from 14 residues. The junction had 3 bases not matched to a gene; V was cut back by 1 base and J by 4 bases.

Sequencing used peripheral blood. The V gene is TRBV5-1, the J gene TRBJ2-3, with 7 bases identical to TRBD1. This clonotype was obtained from a man in his forties with active or convalescent COVID-19. The CDR3 is CASSLRQGADTQYF. The CDR3 nucleotides are TGCGCCAGCAGCTTGAGGCAGGGGGCAGATACGCAGTATTTT.